These T cell receptor beta chains were read from a single sample in a study of response to subunit inactivated influenza vaccine. TCRdb recomputed calls from the RT-PCR reads with MiXCR, one row per CDR3 protein. The sample carries around 580,000 distinct CDR3 sequences, approximately 10% recorded once. The sample consisted of PBMCs from blood, taken on the day of vaccination. The receptors come from a man between 45 and 60 years old who received an inactivated influenza vaccine. CDR3s include the opening cysteine and the closing phenylalanine or tryptophan. The D gene is left open where the match is weak. Clone size is given for some rows only: seen once, a few or many times, or a class if the clone is expanded.

cdr3_nt cdr3_aa clone_size j_call v_call d_call
TGCAGTGCCCTCCAGGGGGGCTCGAATTCACCCCTCCACTTT CSALQGGSNSPLHF few TRBJ1-6 TRBV20-1 TRBD1
TGTGCCAGCAGTTTACCCCCGGGGGGGGTCACAGATACGCAGTATTTT CASSLPPGGVTDTQYF . TRBJ2-3 TRBV28 TRBD2
TGTGCCAGCAGGTTGACCGGGACCCTCCAGTTCTTC CASRLTGTLQFF many TRBJ2-1 TRBV28 .
TGTGCCAGCAGTTTAAGTCTCCAAGGTGGCTACACCTTC CASSLSLQGGYTF few TRBJ1-2 TRBV12-3/TRBV12-4 .
TGTGCCAGCAGCCCCGCGAAGTACTATACAAACACCGGGGAGCTGTTTTTT CASSPAKYYTNTGELFF few TRBJ2-2 TRBV7-9 .
TGTGCCAGCAACCTACGGGGTGGTAACGGGGAGCTGTTTTTT CASNLRGGNGELFF few TRBJ2-2 TRBV28 .
TGTGCCAGCAGTTCGGGACTAGCGGGCCAGCAGCAGTTCTTC CASSSGLAGQQQFF . TRBJ2-1 TRBV28 TRBD2
TGTGCCAGCAGCGCTAGCGGGAGGAACTCCTACAATGAGCAGTTCTTC CASSASGRNSYNEQFF . TRBJ2-1 TRBV9 TRBD2
TGTGCCAGCAACCCCTCGTGGGACAGGGTACTCGAGCAGTACTTC CASNPSWDRVLEQYF few TRBJ2-7 TRBV6-1 TRBD1
TGTGCCAGCAGTTACTCTTGGCCCTTGCCCAGATCCAATGAGCAGTTCTTC CASSYSWPLPRSNEQFF few TRBJ2-1 TRBV6-2/TRBV6-3 .
TGTGCCAGCAGTTTAAGAGTCGTGGGCTATGAAGCTTTCTTT CASSLRVVGYEAFF . TRBJ1-1 TRBV12-3/TRBV12-4 .
TGTGCCAGCAGCTTACAGGGGGCGATCGACGAGCAGTACTTC CASSLQGAIDEQYF few TRBJ2-7 TRBV2 TRBD1
TGTGCCAGCAGTTCAATAGTCCCAGATACGCAGTATTTT CASSSIVPDTQYF many TRBJ2-3 TRBV12-3/TRBV12-4 .
TGTGCCAGCAGTGCCACCGGGACAGCTACCACCGGGGAGCTGTTTTTT CASSATGTATTGELFF few TRBJ2-2 TRBV6-1 TRBD1
TGTGCCAGCAGGACACAGGGGTATGCTGAAGCTTTCTTT CASRTQGYAEAFF . TRBJ1-1 TRBV12-3/TRBV12-4 TRBD1
TGTGCCAGCAGTTTATTCAGGGGAAACACTGAAGCTTTCTTT CASSLFRGNTEAFF many TRBJ1-1 TRBV12-3/TRBV12-4 .
TGTGCCAGCAGTTCATTTTTCGGGCAGGGTACAGAAGCTTTCTTT CASSSFFGQGTEAFF many TRBJ1-1 TRBV12-3/TRBV12-4 .
TGTGCCAGCAGTCTAACAGGACAGGATTCACCCCTCCACTTT CASSLTGQDSPLHF . TRBJ1-6 TRBV2 TRBD1
TGTGCCACCAAGCAGATATCCACGGGCGAGCAGTACTTC CATKQISTGEQYF few TRBJ2-7 TRBV7-2 .
TGTGCCAGCAGCACCTCGGGACAGGGGTACGACGAGCAGTACTTC CASSTSGQGYDEQYF once TRBJ2-7 TRBV7-8 TRBD1
TGTGCCAGCAGCGTAGCGGGCAGCAGAAATGAAAAACTGTTTTTT CASSVAGSRNEKLFF . TRBJ1-4 TRBV9 .
TGTGCCAGCAGTTACGGGTGGTCCAACAATCAGCCCCAGCATTTT CASSYGWSNNQPQHF many TRBJ1-5 TRBV6-5 .
TGTGCCAGCACCCAGAGGGAGAATCAGCCCCAGCATTTT CASTQRENQPQHF few TRBJ1-5 TRBV12-3/TRBV12-4 .
TGTGCCAGCAGTTTAGGCGACCCCTACGAGCAGTACTTC CASSLGDPYEQYF . TRBJ2-7 TRBV12-3/TRBV12-4 .
TGCAGTGCTAGTGACGGGACCTTAGGCGAGCAGTACTTC CSASDGTLGEQYF . TRBJ2-7 TRBV20-1 .
TGCAGTGCTAGACCTCAGGAGCCCACAACCAAAAACATTCAGTACTTC CSARPQEPTTKNIQYF . TRBJ2-4 TRBV20-1 .
TGCGCCAGCAGGCGACAGATGGGAGAAGACACTGAAGCTTTCTTT CASRRQMGEDTEAFF . TRBJ1-1 TRBV5-1 .
TGTGCCAGCAGTTTGGAGGGGGCGACAGGGGGGACAGATACGCAGTATTTT CASSLEGATGGTDTQYF . TRBJ2-3 TRBV12-3/TRBV12-4 TRBD1
TGCGCCAGCAGCCAAGATGGGGGGCCTGGGGCCAACGTCCTGACTTTC CASSQDGGPGANVLTF many TRBJ2-6 TRBV4-3 .
TGCGCCAGCAGCCAAGATACCAGGGGCTCCTACAATGAGCAGTTCTTC CASSQDTRGSYNEQFF few TRBJ2-1 TRBV4-3 .
TGTGCCAGCAGCACCAGGCGTGGGTCCACTGAAGCTTTCTTT CASSTRRGSTEAFF few TRBJ1-1 TRBV11-2 .
TGTGCCAGCAGCCAAGAATCTAGCGGTTCCTACAATGAGCAGTTCTTC CASSQESSGSYNEQFF few TRBJ2-1 TRBV4-2 TRBD2
TGCAGTGCTAGAGTGGCTAGCTGGAGATCCGGCGAGCAGTACTTC CSARVASWRSGEQYF . TRBJ2-7 TRBV20-1 .
TGTGCCAGCTCACCGAGGGGACAGGGCGGTGAGCAGTTCTTC CASSPRGQGGEQFF . TRBJ2-1 TRBV18 TRBD1
TGCGCCAGCAGCTTGGCTCAGGGGGGAGGCCAAGAGACCCAGTACTTC CASSLAQGGGQETQYF . TRBJ2-5 TRBV5-1 .
TGCAGTGCTGAAAGCGGGGGGGCTTTAAATGAGCAGTTCTTC CSAESGGALNEQFF many TRBJ2-1 TRBV20-1 TRBD2
TGTGCCAGCAGTGAAGTCCGAGGACTAGCGGGAGGCGAGCAGTACTTC CASSEVRGLAGGEQYF many TRBJ2-7 TRBV2 TRBD2
TGTGCCACCAGCAGCCGGACAGAGCTGGTGGTCCAGTACTTC CATSSRTELVVQYF . TRBJ2-5 TRBV15 .
TGCGCCAGCAGCCAAGATGGTAGCGGGGAACAACAGTTCTTC CASSQDGSGEQQFF few TRBJ2-1 TRBV4-3 TRBD2
TGCGCCAGCGGGGGGACAGCAAGCTCTGGGGCCAACGTCCTGACTTTC CASGGTASSGANVLTF . TRBJ2-6 TRBV10-2 .
TGCGCCAGCAGCCAAGAGGTCAGACAGGGCTTACGGAATTCACCCCTCCACTTT CASSQEVRQGLRNSPLHF many TRBJ1-6 TRBV4-1 TRBD1
TGTGCCTGCTTCGTGCAGGAGAGTTATGGTTCACCCCTCCACTTT CACFVQESYGSPLHF . TRBJ1-6 TRBV30 .
TGTGCCAGCAGTTTCAAGGGGGCCATGGCTAATGAAAAACTGTTTTTT CASSFKGAMANEKLFF few TRBJ1-4 TRBV27 TRBD1
TGTGCCAGCAGCGGACAGTTGAACTATGGCTACACCTTC CASSGQLNYGYTF . TRBJ1-2 TRBV27 .
TGTGCCAGCAGTTTAGCGCCACTAGCCAGGGAGCAGTACTTC CASSLAPLAREQYF few TRBJ2-7 TRBV12-3/TRBV12-4 .
TGTGCCAGCACTGACCCCGGACAGGCGGCCGCAGATACGCAGTATTTT CASTDPGQAAADTQYF . TRBJ2-3 TRBV12-3/TRBV12-4 TRBD1
TGTGCCAGCAGCTTAGATTACCATTCAGATACGCAGTATTTT CASSLDYHSDTQYF few TRBJ2-3 TRBV7-9 .
TGTGCCAGCAGCGCAGAATATGGCTACACCTTC CASSAEYGYTF many TRBJ1-2 TRBV7-9 .
TGTGCCAGCAGTTACGACGGGGACAGGAGCAATCAGCCCCAGCATTTT CASSYDGDRSNQPQHF few TRBJ1-5 TRBV6-2/TRBV6-3 TRBD1
TGTGCCAGCAGCTTAGGTCTAGCGGGAGGCCCTCTACCCTACGAGCAGTACTTC CASSLGLAGGPLPYEQYF . TRBJ2-7 TRBV7-8 TRBD2
TGTGCCAGCAGCCGGACAGGAAGGCTGTTTTTT CASSRTGRLFF many TRBJ1-4 TRBV3-1 TRBD1
TGCGCCAGCAGCCTGACCGGGACAGGGGGCTTCGGCACAGATACGCAGTATTTT CASSLTGTGGFGTDTQYF few TRBJ2-3 TRBV5-1 TRBD1
TGTGCCAGCAGCTTGCGGGGTAATGGGAATTCACCCCTCCACTTT CASSLRGNGNSPLHF . TRBJ1-6 TRBV5-5 .